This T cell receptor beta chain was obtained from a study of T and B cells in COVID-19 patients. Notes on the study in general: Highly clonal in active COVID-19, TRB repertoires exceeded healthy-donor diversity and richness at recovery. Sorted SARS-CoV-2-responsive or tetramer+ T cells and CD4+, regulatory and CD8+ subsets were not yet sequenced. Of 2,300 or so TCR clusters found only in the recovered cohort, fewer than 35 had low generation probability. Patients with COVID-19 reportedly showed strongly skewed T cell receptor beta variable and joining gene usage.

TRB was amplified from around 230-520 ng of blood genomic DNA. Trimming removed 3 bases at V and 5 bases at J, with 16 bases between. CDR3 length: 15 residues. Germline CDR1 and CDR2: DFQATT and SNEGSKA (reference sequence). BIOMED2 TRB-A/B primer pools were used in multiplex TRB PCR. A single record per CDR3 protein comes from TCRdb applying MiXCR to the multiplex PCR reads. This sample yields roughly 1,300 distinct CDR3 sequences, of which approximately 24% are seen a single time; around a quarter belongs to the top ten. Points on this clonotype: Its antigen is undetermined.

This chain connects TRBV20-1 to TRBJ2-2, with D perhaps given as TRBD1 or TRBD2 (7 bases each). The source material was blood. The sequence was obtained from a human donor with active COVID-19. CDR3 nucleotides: TGCAGTGCTAGCTTGACAGGGCGGGAGACCGGGGAGCTGTTTTTT. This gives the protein CSASLTGRETGELFF.